This TCR beta chain was identified during a study of T cell responses to AZD1222 COVID-19 vaccine. Study-wide results and caveats: CD4 TCRs linked to vaccination spanned spike, dominating at 160-218 and 743-854.

In the case of this clone: Its specificity is not known.

Data came from immunoSEQ multiplex PCR; TCRdb stores just in-frame clones and leaves some out. Among 150,000 to 200,000 clones, 80% to 95% were seen once, and the ten largest hold approximately 1.6%. The V gene's germline CDR1 is LGHNA and CDR2 YNFKEQ. The CDR3 is 16 amino acids. J was trimmed by 3 bases and V by 1 base; bases with no gene match: 5. Second-dose intervals near 4 or 12 weeks were combined. The gene calls are TRBV4-2 and TRBJ1-2, with 10 positions matching TRBD1. The receptor was derived from an adult who received the AZD1222 COVID-19 vaccine. Material: peripheral blood, obtained 28 days after the second AZD1222 dose. CDR3 residues: CASSQATGGLDYGYTF. As DNA, the CDR3 is TGTGCCAGCAGCCAAGCGACAGGGGGCCTAGACTATGGCTACACCTTC.